The 22 T cell receptor beta chains presented below share a single source sample, sequenced in a study of blood T cell repertoires in COVID-19. The table came from immunoSEQ multiplex PCR; TCRdb's copy has only in-frame clones and leaves some out. Of some 200,000 clones detected, 84% appear once; the ten largest clones hold about 15%. Source material: peripheral blood. The origin of the receptors is a woman in her 70s with COVID-19, enrolled during active disease.

The chain carries TRBV28 and TRBJ2-3; a weak D match, TRBD1 (6 bases). Trimming left V 8 bases short and J 4 bases short, with 7 bases between. There are 11 residues in the CDR3. Germline V CDR1 and CDR2: MDHEN, SYDVKM. The CDR3 DNA is TGTGCCAGCGGGGGCCCAGATACGCAGTATTTT. Its translation is CASGGPDTQYF.

The J gene is TRBJ2-1, the V gene TRBV18, with 8 bases aligning to TRBD1. The CDR3 contains 15 residues. Per the germline V gene, CDR1 is KGHSH and CDR2 is LQKENI. The J segment lost 6 bases and the V segment lost 5 bases, leaving 9 bases of the junction unmatched. CDR3 amino acids: CASSKGQEGSNEQFF. CDR3 DNA: TGTGCCAGCTCAAAGGGACAGGAAGGATCCAATGAGCAGTTCTTC. Complete variable domain (other parts from reference TRBV18 and TRBJ2-1): NAGVMQNPRHLVRRRGQEARLRCSPMKGHSHVYWYRQLPEEGLKFMVYLQKENIIDESGMPKERFSAEFPKEGPSILRIQQVVRGDSAAYFCASSKGQEGSNEQFFGPGTRLTVL.

The chain links TRBV6-5 to TRBJ2-1; TRBD2 might be the D (6 bases). Trimming took 8 bases from V and 9 from J, leaving 20 bases between them. Germline V CDR1 and CDR2: MNHEY, SVGAGI. The CDR3 is made up of 14 amino acids. Here the CDR3 reads CASGWVAVNSEQFF. The CDR3 DNA sequence: TGTGCCAGCGGGTGGGTAGCGGTTAACAGTGAGCAGTTCTTC.

The chain is built from TRBV5-5 and TRBJ1-3; 7 bases fit TRBD1. The CDR3 has 15 amino acids. The V gene end was trimmed by 2 bases and the J gene end by 1 base; junction bases not matched to a gene: 3. CDR1 and CDR2 from the germline V gene are SGHKS and YYEKEE (reference sequence). The CDR3 nucleotides are TGTGCCAGCAGCTTTTCGACAGGGTCTGGAAACACCATATATTTT. It translates to CASSFSTGSGNTIYF.

V gene TRBV24-1 combines with J gene TRBJ2-1, with D possibly being TRBD1 (6 bases). CDR1 and CDR2 from the germline V gene are KGHDR and SFDVKD. CDR3 length equals 13 residues. V lost 6 bases, J lost 5 bases, and 10 bases lay in between. Here the CDR3 DNA reads TGTGCCACCAGTAAGGGGGATAACAATGAGCAGTTCTTC. It codes for CATSKGDNNEQFF.

This sequence joins TRBV19 and TRBJ1-1, with D possibly matching TRBD1 (5 bases). The CDR3 runs 13 residues. The V and J ends lost 7 bases and 1 base respectively, with 10 bases between them. In germline, CDR1 is LNHDA, CDR2 SQIVND (reference sequence). The CDR3 coding sequence is TGTGCCAGTAAATTTGACAGGAACACTGAAGCTTTCTTT. It encodes CASKFDRNTEAFF.

The V call is TRBV10-2, the J call TRBJ1-5; D call uncertain. The germline V and J ends were trimmed by 2 bases and 9 bases, with 11 bases remaining between them. Germline values: CDR1 WSHSY, CDR2 SAAADI. The CDR3 has 13 amino acids. DNA for the CDR3: TGCGCCAGCAGTGAGAGGACTTTCAGGCCCCAGCATTTT. As protein: CASSERTFRPQHF.

V and J are TRBV3-1 (or the pseudogene TRBV3-2) and TRBJ1-1, with TRBD1 matching 8 bases. V dropped 1 base and J dropped 0; count of bases not matched to a gene: 10. CDR1 and CDR2 from the germline V gene are LGHDT and YNNKEL (reference sequence). This CDR3 is 18 amino acids long. The CDR3 DNA sequence: TGTGCCAGCAGCCAAGCGGCAGGGGGCTTCTTAATGAACACTGAAGCTTTCTTT. Encoded protein: CASSQAAGGFLMNTEAFF.

This chain joins TRBV19 and TRBJ1-2, with unresolved D. The germline gives CDR1 LNHDA, CDR2 SQIVND (reference sequence). The CDR3 totals 11 residues. Trimming left V 7 bases short and J 4 bases short, with 7 bases between. The CDR3 region is CASTEGYGYTF. The CDR3 DNA sequence: TGTGCCAGTACGGAGGGCTATGGCTACACCTTC.

The chain employs TRBV12-5 and TRBJ2-1, with 11 bases identical to TRBD2. Germline V gene sequence: CDR1 LGHNT, CDR2 FRNRAP. J lost 7 bases, V lost 6 bases, and 5 bases had no gene match. The CDR3 is made up of 14 amino acids. The chain's CDR3 is CASGRLAGGNEQFF. The CDR3 DNA sequence: TGTGCTAGTGGACGTCTAGCGGGGGGTAATGAGCAGTTCTTC.

This chain uses TRBV28 with TRBJ2-2, with 9 bases lining up with TRBD2. From germline, CDR1 is MDHEN and CDR2 SYDVKM. V was clipped by 5 bases and J by 4 bases; unmatched bases: 8. The CDR3 has 16 residues. CDR3 nucleotide sequence: TGTGCCAGCAGTACCCCCGGGACTAGCCCCACCGGGGAGCTGTTTTTT. Residues: CASSTPGTSPTGELFF.

The V call is TRBV5-1, the J call TRBJ1-5; D unclear. This CDR3 is 15 amino acids long. Germline V gene lookup returns CDR1 SGHRS and CDR2 YFSETQ. V shed 5 bases and J shed 4 bases, with 16 bases lying between them. CDR3 sequence reads: CASRVGGETNQPQHF. CDR3 DNA: TGCGCCAGCAGGGTTGGCGGCGAGACGAATCAGCCCCAGCATTTT.

This clone was recorded once. The gene calls are TRBV2 and TRBJ1-2, with D hard to call. Between the trimmed V and J ends, which lost 11 bases and 0 bases, there was a span of 13 bases. CDR3 length: 13 amino acids. The germline CDR1 and CDR2 sequences are SNHLY and FYNNEI. The CDR3 reads CALETDTNYGYTF. CDR3 bases: TGTGCCCTTGAGACCGACACTAACTATGGCTACACCTTC.

The chain couples TRBV5-6 to TRBJ1-5; 11 bases are shared with TRBD1. The CDR3 loop spans 15 amino acids. The V segment lost 3 bases and the J segment 4 bases; nucleotides outside the gene matches: 3. Germline V gene lookup returns CDR1 SGHDT and CDR2 YYEEEE. The CDR3 sequence is CASSWTGGRNQPQHF. CDR3 sequence (DNA): TGTGCCAGCAGCTGGACAGGGGGCCGAAATCAGCCCCAGCATTTT.

The J gene is TRBJ1-5, the V gene TRBV5-8, with D possibly being TRBD1 (5 bases). V gave up 0 bases and J gave up 6 bases, with 13 bases separating them. CDR3 length: 15 amino acids. Germline V gives CDR1 SGHTS, CDR2 YDEGEE. CDR3 coding DNA: TGTGCCAGCAGCTTGGGTCGCTCCGGGGGTCAGCCCCAGCATTTT. Its protein product is CASSLGRSGGQPQHF. Full variable domain (rest looked up from reference TRBV5-8 and TRBJ1-5): EAGVTQSPTHLIKTRGQQATLRCSPISGHTSVYWYQQALGLGLQFLLWYDEGEERNRGNFPPRFSGRQFPNYSSELNVNALELEDSALYLCASSLGRSGGQPQHFGDGTRLSIL.

This chain joins TRBV12-3 or TRBV12-4 and TRBJ1-6; unclear D gene. Trimming removed 3 bases at V and 7 bases at J, with 7 bases between. This CDR3 region has 13 residues. In DNA, the CDR3 is TGTGCCAGCAGTTTTAACTACAATTCACCCCTCCACTTT. Translated, it gives CASSFNYNSPLHF.

CDR3: CASSQAVLDNSPLHF. Here the CDR3 DNA reads TGTGCCAGCAGTCAGGCAGTCCTGGATAATTCACCCCTCCACTTT. This chain uses TRBV5-5 with TRBJ1-6; no firm D call. V dropped 5 bases and J dropped 5 bases, with 14 bases sitting between them. CDR1 SGHKS and CDR2 YYEKEE come from the germline V gene (reference sequence). CDR3 length equals 15 residues.

The V and J genes are TRBV2 and TRBJ2-7; tentative D call: TRBD1 (5 bases). Germline CDR1 is SNHLY and CDR2 is FYNNEI. Trimming shortened V by 7 bases and J by 2 bases, and 9 bases separated the two germline ends. The CDR3 consists of 12 residues. As DNA, the CDR3 is TGTGCCAGCACCCCAGGGCCCTACGAGCAGTACTTC. Translated: CASTPGPYEQYF.

The rearrangement joins TRBV30 to TRBJ2-2, with unresolved D. V lost 0 bases, J lost 4 bases, and 6 bases lay in between. The CDR3 is 13 residues long. The V gene's germline CDR1 is GTSNPN and CDR2 SVGIG (reference sequence). CDR3 sequence: CAWSVSLTGELFF. The CDR3 DNA follows: TGTGCCTGGAGTGTATCTCTCACCGGGGAGCTGTTTTTT.

This clone was counted once. V is TRBV27 and J is TRBJ2-1; 7 bases line up with TRBD2. The trim removed 6 bases at V and 0 bases at J, leaving 8 bases unmatched. There are 16 residues in the CDR3. The V gene's germline CDR1 is MNHEY and CDR2 SMNVEV (reference sequence). This CDR3 is CASRTRGGSSYNEQFF. Written as DNA, the CDR3 is TGTGCCAGCAGAACTCGCGGCGGGAGCTCCTACAATGAGCAGTTCTTC.

For this clone: An end of the junction differs from the germline gene, which may be a read error. The V and J genes are TRBV5-1 and TRBJ2-4, with 7 nucleotides matching TRBD2. Germline CDR1 and CDR2: SGHRS and YFSETQ. CDR3 length equals 15 residues. In nucleotides, the CDR3 is TGCGCCAGCAGCTTGGCCGTCGGGCTGGCGGGGGATCAGGACTTC. Translated: CASSLAVGLAGDQDF.

The rearrangement joins TRBV5-1 to TRBJ2-3; 10 bases are a match to TRBD2. The CDR3 contains 14 residues. Looked up from germline, CDR1 is SGHRS and CDR2 is YFSETQ. The J segment lost 6 bases and the V segment lost 4 bases, leaving 5 bases of the junction unmatched. CDR3 loop: CASSPGLARDTQYF. The DNA for the CDR3 is TGCGCCAGCAGCCCGGGACTAGCGAGGGATACGCAGTATTTT.